Listed here is a single T cell receptor (beta chain). The antigen is unknown. The CDR3 runs to 13 residues. V was pared by 3 bases and J by 5 bases, with 9 bases between. The data were obtained in a study of T cell responses to AZD1222 COVID-19 vaccine. General study findings and limits: Only after the peak T cell response were repertoires sampled. AZD1222 recipients seropositive at baseline numbered only six or seven. The donor cohort was predominantly white British with a female majority, and clonal diversity may have been underestimated.

Sequenced by immunoSEQ multiplex PCR; TCRdb stores in-frame clones only, minus some. The table has just under 35,000 clones, about nine tenths seen once; the top ten hold 11%. Here the sequenced sample was peripheral blood, taken 28 days after the second AZD1222 dose. This TCR came from an adult who received the AZD1222 COVID-19 vaccine. J is TRBJ2-3 and V is TRBV12-3 or TRBV12-4; D gene ambiguous. CDR3 nucleotide sequence: TGTGCCAGCAGTTTTAGGGAAGGAGATACGCAGTATTTT. Amino acids: CASSFREGDTQYF.